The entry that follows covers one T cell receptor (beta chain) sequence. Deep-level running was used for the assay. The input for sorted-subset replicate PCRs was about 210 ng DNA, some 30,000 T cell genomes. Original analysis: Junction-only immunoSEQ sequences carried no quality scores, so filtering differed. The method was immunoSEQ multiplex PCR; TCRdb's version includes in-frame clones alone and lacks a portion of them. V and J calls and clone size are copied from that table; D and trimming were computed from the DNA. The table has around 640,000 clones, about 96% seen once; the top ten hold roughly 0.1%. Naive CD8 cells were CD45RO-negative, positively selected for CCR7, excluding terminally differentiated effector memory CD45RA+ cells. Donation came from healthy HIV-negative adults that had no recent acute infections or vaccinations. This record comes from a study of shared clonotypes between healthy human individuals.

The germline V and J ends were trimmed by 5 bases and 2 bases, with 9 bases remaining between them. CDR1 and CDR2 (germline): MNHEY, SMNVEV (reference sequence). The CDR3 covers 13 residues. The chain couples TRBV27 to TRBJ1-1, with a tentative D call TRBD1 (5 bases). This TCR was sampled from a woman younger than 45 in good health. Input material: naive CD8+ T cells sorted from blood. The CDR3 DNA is TGTGCCAGCAGTATAGACAGCAACACTGAAGCTTTCTTT. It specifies CASSIDSNTEAFF.